The 13 T cell receptor beta chains presented below share a single source sample, sequenced in a study of blood T cell repertoires in COVID-19. The protocol was immunoSEQ multiplex PCR, while the TCRdb copy is restricted to in-frame clones and leaves out a portion. The sample holds a few hundred thousand clones; 75% to 85% are singletons and the top ten take 7.4%. Sequenced input: peripheral blood. Source of these receptors: a woman between 45 and 65 years old with acute or convalescent COVID-19.

This chain links TRBV10-3 with TRBJ1-2; possible D gene TRBD1, 5 bases. With 8 bases removed from V and 3 bases from J, the gap between germline ends came to 13 bases. Looked up from germline, CDR1 is ENHRY and CDR2 is SYGVKD. The CDR3 covers 13 residues. CDR3 amino acids: CAISSRADYGYTF. The CDR3 coding sequence is TGTGCCATCTCTTCCAGGGCGGACTATGGCTACACCTTC.

CDR3: CASRRQGGTEAFF. In nucleotides, the CDR3 is TGTGCCAGCAGGCGACAGGGGGGGACTGAAGCTTTCTTT. The chain joins TRBV12-3 or TRBV12-4 to TRBJ1-1; 9 bases match TRBD1. V shed 6 bases and J 5 bases; nucleotides not matched to a gene: 4. CDR3 length equals 13 residues.

V is TRBV7-7 and J is TRBJ2-2; 8 bases match TRBD2. The CDR3 extends over 16 amino acids. Losses at the gene ends were 5 bases for V and 5 bases for J; bases not matched to a gene: 10. CDR1 and CDR2 from the germline V gene are SSHAT and FNYEAQ (reference sequence). The DNA of the CDR3 is TGTGCCAGCAGCGCGAAGACCGGGGGGGGAACCGGGGAGCTGTTTTTT. Translation: CASSAKTGGGTGELFF.

The V and J genes are TRBV30 and TRBJ1-4; D is unresolved. There are 12 residues in the CDR3. Trimming left V 4 bases short and J 7 bases short, with 10 bases between. Germline V gene data show CDR1 as GTSNPN and CDR2 as SVGIG (reference sequence). The CDR3 DNA reads as TGTGCCTGGAACCTTATCGGTGAAAAACTGTTTTTT. This sequence encodes CAWNLIGEKLFF.

J is TRBJ2-3 and V is TRBV12-5; 7 nucleotides agree with TRBD1. This CDR3 region has 15 residues. CDR1 is LGHNT and CDR2 is FRNRAP in the germline V gene. V was clipped by 1 base and J by 2 bases; unmatched bases: 3. CDR3 sequence reads: CASGLGQGHTDTQYF. The CDR3 nucleotides are TGTGCTAGTGGTTTGGGACAGGGACACACAGATACGCAGTATTTT. The full variable domain, rest sourced from reference TRBV12-5 and TRBJ2-3, is DARVTQTPRHKVTEMGQEVTMRCQPILGHNTVFWYRQTMMQGLELLAYFRNRAPLDDSGMPKDRFSAEMPDATLATLKIQPSEPRDSAVYFCASGLGQGHTDTQYFGPGTRLTVL.

CDR3 in amino acids: CASSLFSSGETQYF. CDR3 DNA: TGTGCCAGCAGTTTATTTTCTTCGGGGGAGACCCAGTACTTC. The gene calls are TRBV27 and TRBJ2-5, with D perhaps matching TRBD2 (5 bases). The CDR3 is 14 amino acids. CDR1 is MNHEY, CDR2 SMNVEV, per germline (reference sequence). V was clipped by 1 base and J by 5 bases, with 11 bases between them.

The CDR3 sequence: CASSLRTGSGYTF. The CDR3 nucleotides read TGTGCCAGCAGTCTGCGGACAGGGAGTGGCTACACCTTC. The gene calls are TRBV27 and TRBJ1-2; 8 bases are a match to TRBD1. The ends lost 5 bases at V and 7 bases at J; junction bases unmatched: 6. This CDR3 region has 13 residues. The V gene's germline CDR1 is MNHEY and CDR2 SMNVEV (reference sequence).

This chain links TRBV5-1 with TRBJ1-4; D is unresolved. Deletions cut 3 bases from V and 7 bases from J, with 19 bases between. The CDR3 extends over 16 amino acids. Germline values: CDR1 SGHRS, CDR2 YFSETQ. DNA for the CDR3: TGCGCCAGCAGCTACCTCGCCGGGGAGGCTACTGAAAAACTGTTTTTT. Translated: CASSYLAGEATEKLFF.

The rearrangement links TRBV18 to TRBJ2-3; no definite D call. The CDR3 is made up of 16 amino acids. CDR1 is KGHSH and CDR2 is LQKENI in the germline V gene. Trimming took off 2 bases at V and 6 bases at J, with 18 bases between the two ends. DNA of the CDR3: TGTGCCAGCTCACCATCCCAGGCCCCAAAAAGTGATACGCAGTATTTT. This translates into CASSPSQAPKSDTQYF.

In nucleotides, the CDR3 is TGTGCCACCAGTGAACCCCGGGACAGGGGCAAAGCTTTCTTT. Encoded protein: CATSEPRDRGKAFF. This chain uses TRBV24-1 with TRBJ1-1, with 10 bases that match TRBD1. CDR3 length: 14 amino acids. Germline V gene sequence: CDR1 KGHDR, CDR2 SFDVKD. The J segment lost 9 bases and the V segment lost 4 bases, leaving 7 bases of the junction unmatched.

This clone was recorded a few times. This chain links TRBV30 with TRBJ1-2; D might be TRBD1 (6 bases). The germline gives CDR1 GTSNPN, CDR2 SVGIG (reference sequence). Trimming removed 4 bases at V and 2 bases at J, with 17 bases between. The CDR3 has 15 residues. The CDR3 reads CAWTRGRSLNYGYTF. CDR3 in DNA: TGTGCCTGGACCAGGGGCCGATCGTTGAACTATGGCTACACCTTC.

The chain uses TRBV25-1 and TRBJ2-5; D might be TRBD2 (5 bases). The CDR3 length is 13 residues. Trimming took 4 bases from V and 2 from J, leaving 8 bases between them. The germline CDR1 and CDR2 sequences are MGHDK and SYGVNS. The CDR3 protein is CASSAGFQETQYF. The CDR3 DNA reads TGTGCCAGCAGTGCGGGATTTCAAGAGACCCAGTACTTC. The variable domain in full, completed from reference TRBV25-1 and TRBJ2-5, reads EADIYQTPRYLVIGTGKKITLECSQTMGHDKMYWYQQDPGMELHLIHYSYGVNSTEKGDLSSESTVSRIRTEHFPLTLESARPSHTSQYLCASSAGFQETQYFGPGTRLLVL.

The V call is TRBV5-1, the J call TRBJ1-1; TRBD1 matches at 8 bases. The length of the CDR3 is 17 residues. Germline loops: CDR1 SGHRS, CDR2 YFSETQ. The junction had 9 bases not matched to a gene; V was cut back by 2 bases and J by 0 bases. The CDR3: CASSFGAQGVLNTEAFF. DNA for the CDR3: TGCGCCAGCAGCTTCGGGGCACAGGGGGTTCTGAACACTGAAGCTTTCTTT.